This TCR beta chain was profiled in a study of cytomegalovirus exposure and HLA in healthy donors. Study summary: Among 398 genotyped donors, around 80% fell in the Caucasian-associated ancestry cluster. Overall study results and limits: TCR sequences were mostly rare, though some public TCRs occurred in many donors. Immune exposure was documented only through CMV serostatus.

The V end lost 6 bases, the J end lost 8 bases, and 23 bases lay between the germline ends. This CDR3 spans 16 amino acids. Germline-derived CDR1 and CDR2 are KGHSH and LQKENI. About this clone: The antigen is undetermined.

With 60 Vbeta and 13 Jbeta primers, the PCR was carried out. Here immunoSEQ multiplex PCR was the method, and the copy in TCRdb shows in-frame clones only, minus some. The table includes about 94,000 clones, around 77% detected once. The origin of this receptor is a man in his thirties or forties in good health and CMV-seronegative. The specimen was PBMCs. The chain is built from TRBV18 and TRBJ2-1; a possible D gene is TRBD2 (6 bases). CDR3 bases: TGTGCCAGCTCTCCCCTGGGGGGAGAAAGGGTTCATGAGCAGTTCTTC. Translating gives CASSPLGGERVHEQFF.